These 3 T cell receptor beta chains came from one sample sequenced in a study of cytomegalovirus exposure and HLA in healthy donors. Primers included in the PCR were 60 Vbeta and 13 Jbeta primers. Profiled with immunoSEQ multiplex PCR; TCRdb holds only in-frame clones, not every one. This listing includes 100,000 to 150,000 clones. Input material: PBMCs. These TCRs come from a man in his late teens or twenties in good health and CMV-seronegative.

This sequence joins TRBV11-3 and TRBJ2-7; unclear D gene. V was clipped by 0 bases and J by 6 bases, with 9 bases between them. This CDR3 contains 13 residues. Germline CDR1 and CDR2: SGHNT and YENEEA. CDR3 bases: TGTGCCAGCAGCTTAGATCGATCCGGCGAGCAGTACTTC. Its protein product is CASSLDRSGEQYF.

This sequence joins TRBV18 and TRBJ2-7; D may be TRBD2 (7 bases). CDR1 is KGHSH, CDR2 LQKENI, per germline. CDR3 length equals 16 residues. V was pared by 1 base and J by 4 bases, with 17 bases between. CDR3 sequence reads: CASSPQGDYVKYEQYF. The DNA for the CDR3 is TGTGCCAGCTCACCACAGGGGGACTATGTTAAGTACGAGCAGTACTTC.

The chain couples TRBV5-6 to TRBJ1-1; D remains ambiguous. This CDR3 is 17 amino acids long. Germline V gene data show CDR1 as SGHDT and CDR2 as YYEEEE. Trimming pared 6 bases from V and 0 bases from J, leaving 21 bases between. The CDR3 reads CASTPGQTRLMNTEAFF. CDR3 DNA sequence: TGTGCCAGCACCCCTGGCCAGACACGTTTAATGAACACTGAAGCTTTCTTT.